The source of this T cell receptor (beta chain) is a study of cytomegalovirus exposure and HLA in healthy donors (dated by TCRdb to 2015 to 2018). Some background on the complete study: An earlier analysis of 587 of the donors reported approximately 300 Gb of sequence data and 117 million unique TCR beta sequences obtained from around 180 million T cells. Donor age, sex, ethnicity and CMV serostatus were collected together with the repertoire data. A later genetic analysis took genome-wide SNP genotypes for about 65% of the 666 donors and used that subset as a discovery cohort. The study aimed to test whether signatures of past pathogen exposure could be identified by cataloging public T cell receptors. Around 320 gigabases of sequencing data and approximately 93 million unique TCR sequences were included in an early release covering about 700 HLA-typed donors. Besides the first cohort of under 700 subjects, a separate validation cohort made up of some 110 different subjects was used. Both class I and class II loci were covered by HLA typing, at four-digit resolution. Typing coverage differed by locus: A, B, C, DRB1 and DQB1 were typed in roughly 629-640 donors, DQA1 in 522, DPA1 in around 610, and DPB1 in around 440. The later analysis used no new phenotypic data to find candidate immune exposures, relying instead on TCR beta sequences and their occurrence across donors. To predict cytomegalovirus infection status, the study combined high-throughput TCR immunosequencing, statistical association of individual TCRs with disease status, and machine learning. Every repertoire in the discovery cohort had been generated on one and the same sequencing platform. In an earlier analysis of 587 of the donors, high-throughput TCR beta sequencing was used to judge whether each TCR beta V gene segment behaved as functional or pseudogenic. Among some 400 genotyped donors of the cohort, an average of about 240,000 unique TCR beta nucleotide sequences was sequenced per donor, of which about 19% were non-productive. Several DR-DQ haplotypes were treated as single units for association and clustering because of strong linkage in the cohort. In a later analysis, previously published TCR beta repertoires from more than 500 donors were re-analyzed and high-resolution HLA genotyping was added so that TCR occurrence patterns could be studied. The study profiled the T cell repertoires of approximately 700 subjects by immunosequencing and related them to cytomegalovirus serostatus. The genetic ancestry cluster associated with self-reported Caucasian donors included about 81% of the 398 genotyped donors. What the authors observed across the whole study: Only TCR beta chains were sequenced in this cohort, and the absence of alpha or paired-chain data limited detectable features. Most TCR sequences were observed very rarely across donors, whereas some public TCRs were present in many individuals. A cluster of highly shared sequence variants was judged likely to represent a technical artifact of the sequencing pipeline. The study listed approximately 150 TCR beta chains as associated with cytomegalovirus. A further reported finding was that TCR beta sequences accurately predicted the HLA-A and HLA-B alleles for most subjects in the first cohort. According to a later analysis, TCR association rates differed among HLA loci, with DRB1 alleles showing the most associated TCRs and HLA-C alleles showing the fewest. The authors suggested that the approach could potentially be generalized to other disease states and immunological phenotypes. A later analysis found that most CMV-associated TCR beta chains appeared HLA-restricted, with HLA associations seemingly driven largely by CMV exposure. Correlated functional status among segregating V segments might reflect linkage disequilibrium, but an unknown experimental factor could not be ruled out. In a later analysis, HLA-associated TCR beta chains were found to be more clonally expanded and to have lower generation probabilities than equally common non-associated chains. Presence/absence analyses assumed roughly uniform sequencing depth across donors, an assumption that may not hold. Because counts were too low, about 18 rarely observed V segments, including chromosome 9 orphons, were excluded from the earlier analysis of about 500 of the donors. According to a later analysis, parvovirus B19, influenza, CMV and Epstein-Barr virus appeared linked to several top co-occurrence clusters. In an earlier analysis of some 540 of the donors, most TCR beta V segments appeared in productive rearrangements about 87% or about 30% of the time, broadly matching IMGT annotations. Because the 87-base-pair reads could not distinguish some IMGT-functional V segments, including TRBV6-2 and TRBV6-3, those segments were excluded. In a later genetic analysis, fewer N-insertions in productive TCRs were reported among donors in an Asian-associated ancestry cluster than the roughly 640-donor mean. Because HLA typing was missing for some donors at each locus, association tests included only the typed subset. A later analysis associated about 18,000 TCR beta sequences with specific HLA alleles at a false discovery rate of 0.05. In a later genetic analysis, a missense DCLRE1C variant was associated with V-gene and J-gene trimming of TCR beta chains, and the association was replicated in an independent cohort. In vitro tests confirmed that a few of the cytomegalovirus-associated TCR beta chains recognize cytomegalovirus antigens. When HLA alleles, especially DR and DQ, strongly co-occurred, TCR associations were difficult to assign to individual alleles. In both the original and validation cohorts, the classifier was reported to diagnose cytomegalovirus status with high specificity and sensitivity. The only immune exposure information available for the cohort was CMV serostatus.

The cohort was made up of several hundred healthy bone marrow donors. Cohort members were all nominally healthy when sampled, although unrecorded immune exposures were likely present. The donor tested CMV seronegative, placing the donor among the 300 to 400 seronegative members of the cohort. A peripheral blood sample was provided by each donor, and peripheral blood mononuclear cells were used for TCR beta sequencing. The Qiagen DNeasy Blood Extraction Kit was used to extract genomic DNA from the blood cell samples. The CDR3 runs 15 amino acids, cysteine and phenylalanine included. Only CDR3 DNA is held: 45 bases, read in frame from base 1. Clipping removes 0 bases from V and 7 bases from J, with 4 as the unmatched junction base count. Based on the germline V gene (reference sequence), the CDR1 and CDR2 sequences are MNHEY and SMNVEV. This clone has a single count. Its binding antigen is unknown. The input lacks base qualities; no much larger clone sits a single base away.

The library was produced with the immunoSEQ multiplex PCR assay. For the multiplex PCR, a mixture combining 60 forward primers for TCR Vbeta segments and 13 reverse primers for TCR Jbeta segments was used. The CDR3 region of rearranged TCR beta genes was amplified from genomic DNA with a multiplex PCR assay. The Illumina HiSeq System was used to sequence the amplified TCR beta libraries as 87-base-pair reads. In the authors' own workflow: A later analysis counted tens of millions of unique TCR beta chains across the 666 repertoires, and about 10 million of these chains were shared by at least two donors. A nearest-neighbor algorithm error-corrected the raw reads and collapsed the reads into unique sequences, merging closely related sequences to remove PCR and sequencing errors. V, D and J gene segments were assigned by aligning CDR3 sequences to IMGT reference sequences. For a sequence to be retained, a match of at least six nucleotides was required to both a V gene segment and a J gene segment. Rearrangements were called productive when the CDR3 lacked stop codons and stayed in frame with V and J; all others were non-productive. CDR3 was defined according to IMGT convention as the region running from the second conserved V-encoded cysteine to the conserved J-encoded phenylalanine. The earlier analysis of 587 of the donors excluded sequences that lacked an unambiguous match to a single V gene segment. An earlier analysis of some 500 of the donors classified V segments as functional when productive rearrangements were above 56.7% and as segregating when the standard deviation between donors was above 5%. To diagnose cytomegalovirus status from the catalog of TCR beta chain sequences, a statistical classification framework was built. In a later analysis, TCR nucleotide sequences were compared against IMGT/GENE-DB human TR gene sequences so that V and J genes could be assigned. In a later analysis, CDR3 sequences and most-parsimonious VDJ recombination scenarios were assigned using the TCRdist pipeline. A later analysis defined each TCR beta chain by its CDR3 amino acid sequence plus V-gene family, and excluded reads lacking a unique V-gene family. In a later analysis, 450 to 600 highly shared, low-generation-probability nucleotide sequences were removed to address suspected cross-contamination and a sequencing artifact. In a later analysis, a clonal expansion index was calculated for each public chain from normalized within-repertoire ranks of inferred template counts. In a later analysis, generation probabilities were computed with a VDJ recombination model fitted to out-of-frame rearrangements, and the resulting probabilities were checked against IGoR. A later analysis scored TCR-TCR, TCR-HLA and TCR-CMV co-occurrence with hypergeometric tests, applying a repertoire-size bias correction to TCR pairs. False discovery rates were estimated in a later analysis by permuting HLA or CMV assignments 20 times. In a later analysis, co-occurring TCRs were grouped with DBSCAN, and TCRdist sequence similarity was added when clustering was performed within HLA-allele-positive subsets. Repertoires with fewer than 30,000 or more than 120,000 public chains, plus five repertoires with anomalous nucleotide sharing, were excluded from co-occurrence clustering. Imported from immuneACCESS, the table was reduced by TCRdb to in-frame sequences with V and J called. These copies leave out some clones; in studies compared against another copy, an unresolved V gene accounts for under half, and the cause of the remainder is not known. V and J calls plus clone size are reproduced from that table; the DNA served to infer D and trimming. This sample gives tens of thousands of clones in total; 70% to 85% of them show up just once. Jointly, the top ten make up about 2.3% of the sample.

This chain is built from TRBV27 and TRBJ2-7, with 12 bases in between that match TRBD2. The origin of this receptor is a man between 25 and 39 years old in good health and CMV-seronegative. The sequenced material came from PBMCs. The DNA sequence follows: TGTGCCAGCAGTTTATCAGGGGGACTAGCGGGTGAGCAGTACTTC. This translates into CASSLSGGLAGEQYF.